The 12 T cell receptor beta chains below were found in one sample sequenced in a study of T cell repertoires in cytomegalovirus infection. A single record per CDR3 protein comes from TCRdb applying MiXCR to the reads. The data contain over 250,000 distinct CDR3 sequences, approximately 22% of them singletons. No antigen has been identified for these receptors. This specimen consisted of cultured PBMCs, obtained from culture after CMV antigen stimulation. The receptors originated from a human donor in good health (CMV status not recorded). Some clones in this sample may be carry-over from other donors' samples.

CDR3 nucleotide sequence: TGTGCCAGTAGTTATTCTCGGGGAGGGGACACTGAAGCTTTCTTT. It yields the protein CASSYSRGGDTEAFF. The chain combines TRBV19 with TRBJ1-1, with D perhaps TRBD1 (5 bases). Per the germline V gene, CDR1 is LNHDA and CDR2 is SQIVND (reference sequence). The ends were cut back, 5 bases at V and 3 bases at J, with 16 bases in the middle. The CDR3 is 15 residues long.

This clonotype was counted a few times. The chain is built from TRBV3-1 and TRBJ2-1; 11 nucleotides agree with TRBD2. The germline V gene has CDR1 LGHDT and CDR2 YNNKEL (reference sequence). The length of the CDR3 is 15 residues. V was pared by 7 bases and J by 8 bases, with 10 bases of the junction left unmatched. Here the CDR3 reads CASTQGLAVGDEQFF. CDR3 sequence (DNA): TGTGCCAGCACCCAGGGACTAGCGGTAGGCGATGAGCAGTTCTTC.

This clonotype has at least ten counts. V gene TRBV6-1 combines with J gene TRBJ1-4; 12 bases match TRBD1. V lost 3 bases and J lost 8; bases outside the gene matches: 7. The CDR3 length is 16 residues. From germline, CDR1 is MNHNS and CDR2 SASEGT. DNA of the CDR3: TGTGCCAGCAGTGATCCGGGACAGGGGGCTCAAGAAAAACTGTTTTTT. It translates to CASSDPGQGAQEKLFF.

This clonotype is deemed medium-sized (0.01 to 0.1%). The V call is TRBV7-2, the J call TRBJ2-3; 8 positions agree with TRBD1. V was pared by 5 bases and J by 4 bases, with 11 bases of the junction left unmatched. CDR3 size: 16 residues. The germline V gene has CDR1 SGHTA and CDR2 FQGNSA. The CDR3 region has the DNA TGTGCCAGCAGCCCCCTCGCCGGGACAGGTGCAGATACGCAGTATTTT. Translating it yields CASSPLAGTGADTQYF. Filled out from reference TRBV7-2 and TRBJ2-3, the complete variable domain reads GAGVSQSPSNKVTEKGKDVELRCDPISGHTALYWYRQSLGQGLEFLIYFQGNSAPDKSGLPSDRFSAERTGGSVSTLTIQRTQQEDSAVYLCASSPLAGTGADTQYFGPGTRLTVL.

At least ten counts were recorded for this clonotype. The chain is built from TRBV7-3 and TRBJ2-5; D uncertain. CDR1 and CDR2 (germline): SGHTA, FQGTGA. This CDR3 spans 13 amino acids. V was trimmed by 5 bases and J by 2 bases, leaving 9 bases between them. CDR3 in DNA: TGTGCCAGCAGCCCTGACCCTCAAGAGACCCAGTACTTC. It codes for CASSPDPQETQYF. Supplemented by reference TRBV7-3 and TRBJ2-5, the full variable domain reads GAGVSQTPSNKVTEKGKYVELRCDPISGHTALYWYRQSLGQGPEFLIYFQGTGAADDSGLPNDRFFAVRPEGSVSTLKIQRTERGDSAVYLCASSPDPQETQYFGPGTRLLVL.

The J gene is TRBJ1-1, the V gene TRBV6-2 or TRBV6-3; TRBD1 aligns across 10 bases. The J segment lost 8 bases and the V segment lost 5 bases, leaving 14 bases of the junction unmatched. The CDR3 runs 16 residues. Germline values: CDR1 MNHEY, CDR2 SVGEGT. CDR3 coding DNA: TGTGCCAGCAGTCAGGGGACAGGGGTCCCCCTCGACGAAGCTTTCTTT. Translating it yields CASSQGTGVPLDEAFF.

This clonotype was counted many times. V usage is TRBV7-2 and J usage is TRBJ2-5; 7 nucleotides line up with TRBD2. The CDR3 is 15 amino acids. Germline CDR1 is SGHTA and CDR2 is FQGNSA. V was pared by 5 bases and J by 5 bases, with 11 bases of the junction left unmatched. The CDR3 DNA reads as TGTGCCAGCAGCCCGGGGACTACCCGGAGGGAGACCCAGTACTTC. It codes for CASSPGTTRRETQYF.

This clonotype was observed a handful of times. The chain has TRBV7-9 and TRBJ2-1; the match to TRBD2 covers 13 bases. The germline gives CDR1 SEHNR, CDR2 FQNEAQ (reference sequence). J was trimmed by 7 bases and V by 4 bases; bases with no gene match: 7. CDR3 length equals 16 residues. The CDR3 spells CASSSAGTSGINEQFF. The CDR3, as DNA: TGTGCCAGCAGCTCCGCCGGGACTAGCGGGATTAATGAGCAGTTCTTC.

This clonotype was detected only once. The chain joins TRBV20-1 to TRBJ2-1; TRBD2 matches 7 bases. The V segment lost 4 bases and the J segment 7 bases; nucleotides outside the gene matches: 10. The germline V gene encodes CDR1 DFQATT and CDR2 SNEGSKA (reference sequence). This CDR3 comprises 14 residues. The CDR3 DNA follows: TGCAGTGCTACTACGTGGGGGGGGAGAAATGAGCAGTTCTTC. It yields the protein CSATTWGGRNEQFF.

This clonotype was seen a few times. The chain recombines TRBV7-9 with TRBJ2-3; a weak D match, TRBD2 (6 bases). The CDR3 loop spans 16 amino acids. The V end was cut by 1 base, the J end by 2 bases, with 13 bases between. Per germline, CDR1 SEHNR and CDR2 FQNEAQ (reference sequence). The chain's CDR3 is CASSLVMRGPTDTQYF. The CDR3 region has the DNA TGTGCCAGCAGCTTAGTCATGCGGGGCCCCACAGATACGCAGTATTTT.

This clonotype has just a few counts. The gene calls are TRBV6-2 or TRBV6-3 and TRBJ2-1, with 12 nucleotides matching TRBD2. Per the germline V gene, CDR1 is MNHEY and CDR2 is SVGEGT. The CDR3 runs to 16 residues. V dropped 1 base and J dropped 8; count of bases not matched to a gene: 6. CDR3 sequence (DNA): TGTGCCAGCAGTTACTTCCTAGCGGGAGGGGATGATGAGCAGTTCTTC. Amino acid sequence: CASSYFLAGGDDEQFF.

This chain connects TRBV19 to TRBJ2-6; D might be TRBD1 (6 bases). V lost 6 bases, J lost 4 bases, and 22 bases lay in between. There are 18 residues in the CDR3. In germline, CDR1 is LNHDA, CDR2 SQIVND (reference sequence). For the CDR3, the DNA is TGTGCCAGTAGCAAACTACTCGGGCAAGGGGGAGGGGCCAACGTCCTGACTTTC. It encodes CASSKLLGQGGGANVLTF.